This T cell receptor beta chain was profiled in a study of blood T cell repertoires in COVID-19. A remark on this clone: Additional DNA sequences in this sample encode the identical CDR3.

The V end was cut by 0 bases, the J end by 8 bases, with 12 bases between. Germline-derived CDR1 and CDR2 are SGDLS and YYNGEE. The CDR3 covers 15 residues. Clones were read by immunoSEQ multiplex PCR, and TCRdb kept only the in-frame ones, dropping some. The sample carries more than 350,000 clones, about 86% recorded once. The sample comprised PBMCs or T cells enriched from blood (not recorded which). This chain joins TRBV9 and TRBJ1-6; D possibly corresponds to TRBD1 (5 bases). This clonotype was sampled from a woman aged 50 to 65 who had recovered from COVID-19. The CDR3 is CASSVAGQGYSPLHF. CDR3 DNA sequence: TGTGCCAGCAGCGTAGCTGGGCAGGGATATTCACCCCTCCACTTT. The full variable domain, rest sourced from reference TRBV9 and TRBJ1-6, is DSGVTQTPKHLITATGQRVTLRCSPRSGDLSVYWYQQSLDQGLQFLIQYYNGEERAKGNILERFSAQQFPDLHSELNLSSLELGDSALYFCASSVAGQGYSPLHFGNGTRLTVT.